This TCR beta chain was recorded in a study of Tregs in tolerant kidney transplant recipients. General study points: Activated donor B cell expansion appeared to reveal the most relevant donor-specific TCRbeta repertoire.

About this clone itself: Its antigen is currently unknown.

Repertoires were generated with immunoSEQ multiplex PCR, while TCRdb's copy carries only in-frame clones and drops some. The sample records approximately 90,000 clones, approximately 93% being singletons. The nonmyeloablative bone marrow transplants came from related graft donors, with transient mixed chimerism. Unstimulated regulatory T cells (CD4+CD25+CD127-), CD4+CD25- non-regulatory cells, CD4 and CD8 cells were FACS-sorted from thawed PBMCs. Germline V CDR1 and CDR2: SGHTA, FQGNSA. The CDR3 spans 16 residues. The V gene lost 2 bases and the J gene lost 3 bases, with 15 bases spanning the gap. This specimen consisted of CD4+ T cells from blood (PBMCs), obtained 12 months after the transplant. This TCR derives from a human patient who received a combined kidney and bone marrow transplant. The graft donor may have given rise to some T cells. The V and J genes are TRBV7-2 and TRBJ2-3; D not certain. CDR3 amino acids: CASSLTRDSSTDTQYF. Here the CDR3 DNA reads TGTGCCAGCAGCTTAACACGTGATAGCAGTACAGATACGCAGTATTTT.